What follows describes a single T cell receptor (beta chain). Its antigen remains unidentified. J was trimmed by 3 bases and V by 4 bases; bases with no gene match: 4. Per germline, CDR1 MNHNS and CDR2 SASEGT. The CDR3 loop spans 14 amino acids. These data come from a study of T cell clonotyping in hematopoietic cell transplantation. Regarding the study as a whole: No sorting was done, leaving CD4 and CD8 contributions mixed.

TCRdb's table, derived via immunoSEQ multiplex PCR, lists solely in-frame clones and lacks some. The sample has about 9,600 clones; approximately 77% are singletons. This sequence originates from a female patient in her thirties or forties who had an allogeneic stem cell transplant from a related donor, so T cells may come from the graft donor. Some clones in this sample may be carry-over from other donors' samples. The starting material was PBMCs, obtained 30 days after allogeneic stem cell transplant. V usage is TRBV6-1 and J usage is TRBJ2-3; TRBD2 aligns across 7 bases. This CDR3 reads CASSVERETDTQYF. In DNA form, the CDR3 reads TGTGCCAGCAGTGTAGAGCGGGAAACAGATACGCAGTATTTT.